This TCR beta chain was sequenced in a study of T cell responses to AZD1222 COVID-19 vaccine. Study summary: Pooled together were second doses at about 4 or about 12 weeks.

The repertoire was sequenced with immunoSEQ multiplex PCR; TCRdb's copy has only in-frame clones and lacks some. In the table there are more than 95,000 clones, roughly 90% of which are singletons. This clone showed up just once. Its antigen is not known. This CDR3 region has 15 residues. Germline V gives CDR1 SGHNT, CDR2 YENEEA. Between the trimmed V and J ends, which lost 0 bases and 6 bases, there was a span of 12 bases. Study-level points and caveats: A rise in Spike-specific TCR breadth and depth followed two AZD1222 doses.

The source of this sequence is an adult in good health. The sample was peripheral blood, taken on day 0 of AZD1222 vaccination. V and J are TRBV11-3 and TRBJ2-1; no reliable D call. The CDR3 DNA is TGTGCCAGCAGCTTAGATCCCCGGCTCCCCAATGAGCAGTTCTTC. It yields the protein CASSLDPRLPNEQFF.